One and the same sample provided the 15 T cell receptor beta chains below, sequenced in a study of blood T cell repertoires in COVID-19. Profiled with immunoSEQ multiplex PCR; TCRdb holds only in-frame clones, not every one. The data hold 270,000 or so clones, with approximately 89% observed a single time. The sequenced sample was PBMCs or T cells enriched from blood (not recorded which). Every receptor here comes from a woman aged 40-49 years with acute COVID-19.

The rearrangement uses TRBV30 and TRBJ2-3; 7 bases fit TRBD1. J was trimmed by 2 bases and V by 5 bases; bases with no gene match: 13. CDR1 GTSNPN and CDR2 SVGIG come from the germline V gene (reference sequence). The CDR3 is 16 residues long. The CDR3 coding sequence is TGTGCCTGGGCTCAGGGGGTAGCGACAGACACAGATACGCAGTATTTT. Its protein product is CAWAQGVATDTDTQYF. Based on the CDR3 plus reference TRBV30 and TRBJ2-3, the full variable domain is SQTIHQWPATLVQPVGSPLSLECTVEGTSNPNLYWYRQAAGRGLQLLFYSVGIGQISSEVPQNLSASRPQDRQFILSSKKLLLSDSGFYLCAWAQGVATDTDTQYFGPGTRLTVL.

The sample holds many counts of this clone. The V and J genes are TRBV12-5 and TRBJ1-6; D may be TRBD1 (5 bases). The CDR3 runs 16 residues. Per germline, CDR1 LGHNT and CDR2 FRNRAP. The V end lost 0 bases, the J end lost 7 bases, and 13 bases lay between the germline ends. The CDR3 is CASGLVRVRVNSPLHF. The CDR3 coding sequence is TGTGCTAGTGGTTTGGTACGGGTCAGGGTAAATTCACCCCTCCACTTT.

This clone has just one count. The gene calls are TRBV7-4 and TRBJ2-7; D is unclear. CDR1 is SGHVT and CDR2 is SQSDAQ in the germline V gene. The length of the CDR3 is 9 residues. The CDR3 loop is CPRSYEQYV. CDR3 DNA sequence: TGCCCGCGGAGCTACGAGCAGTACGTC.

On this clone: Mismatch with germline at one junction end may stem from a read error. The V gene is TRBV28, the J gene TRBJ1-2; perhaps TRBD1 as D (5 bases). The CDR3 spans 11 residues. CDR1 MDHEN and CDR2 SYDVKM come from the germline V gene. The CDR3 sequence is CASSLWTARAF. DNA for the CDR3: TGTGCCAGCAGTTTATGGACAGCTAGGGCCTTC.

The chain is built from TRBV5-5 and TRBJ1-2, with D perhaps matching TRBD1 (6 bases). The CDR3 consists of 14 residues. CDR1 and CDR2 (germline): SGHKS, YYEKEE (reference sequence). V lost 1 base to trimming and J lost 5 bases, with 12 bases between them. Here the CDR3 reads CASSLSRGAYGYTF. Written as DNA, the CDR3 is TGTGCCAGCAGCTTGTCCAGGGGCGCATATGGCTACACCTTC.

The rearrangement uses TRBV10-3 and TRBJ1-1; 7 bases align to TRBD1. The V and J ends lost 3 bases and 6 bases, in that order; junction bases with no gene match: 13. Germline CDR1 ENHRY, CDR2 SYGVKD. This CDR3 spans 16 amino acids. The CDR3 coding sequence is TGTGCCATCAGTGACCCACCCCGCCAGGGGGGTCCTGAAGCTTTCTTT. Encoded protein: CAISDPPRQGGPEAFF.

The genes are TRBV19 and TRBJ1-1; possible D gene TRBD1, 6 bases. The germline gives CDR1 LNHDA, CDR2 SQIVND (reference sequence). V lost 3 bases, J lost 11 bases, and 16 bases lay in between. CDR3 length: 13 amino acids. CDR3 DNA sequence: TGTGCCAGTAGTATCGACAGGACGCTAATGGCTTTCTTT. It encodes CASSIDRTLMAFF.

This clone was observed once. The chain has TRBV2 and TRBJ1-5; D perhaps matches TRBD1 (6 bases). The length of the CDR3 is 15 residues. CDR1 and CDR2 from the germline V gene are SNHLY and FYNNEI. V lost 6 bases and J 4 bases, leaving 16 bases between the germline ends. The CDR3 sequence is CASRVGDTENQPQHF. The DNA of the CDR3 is TGTGCCAGCAGAGTAGGGGACACCGAGAATCAGCCCCAGCATTTT.

The V gene is TRBV19, the J gene TRBJ2-3; no clear D. V was clipped by 8 bases and J by 1 base, with 10 bases between them. CDR3 size: 13 residues. The germline CDR1 and CDR2 sequences are LNHDA and SQIVND (reference sequence). As DNA, the CDR3 is TGTGCCAGTTCTATTCGGGGCACAGATACGCAGTATTTT. Its translation: CASSIRGTDTQYF.

This chain joins TRBV2 and TRBJ1-4; D gene ambiguous. Germline V gene lookup returns CDR1 SNHLY and CDR2 FYNNEI. The V gene lost 7 bases and the J gene lost 0 bases, with 18 bases spanning the gap. CDR3 length equals 17 residues. CDR3 in amino acids: CASTIGLSTATNEKLFF. The DNA for the CDR3 is TGTGCCAGCACAATAGGTCTCTCGACTGCAACTAATGAAAAACTGTTTTTT. The full variable domain, its missing parts supplied by reference TRBV2 and TRBJ1-4, is EPEVTQTPSHQVTQMGQEVILRCVPISNHLYFYWYRQILGQKVEFLVSFYNNEISEKSEIFDDQFSVERPDGSNFTLKIRSTKLEDSAMYFCASTIGLSTATNEKLFFGSGTQLSVL.

DNA of the CDR3: TGTGCCAGCAGCCGGGACAGGAACACCGGGGAGCTGTTTTTT. Translating it yields CASSRDRNTGELFF. The chain couples TRBV2 to TRBJ2-2; 7 bases fit TRBD1. Per germline, CDR1 SNHLY and CDR2 FYNNEI. The length of the CDR3 is 14 residues. J lost 1 base, V lost 6 bases, and 2 bases had no gene match.

The chain links TRBV7-9 to TRBJ2-7; D may be TRBD2 (6 bases). Germline-derived CDR1 and CDR2 are SEHNR and FQNEAQ (reference sequence). Trimming left V 5 bases short and J 6 bases short, with 17 bases between. This CDR3 region has 14 residues. The CDR3 region is CASSITEGSREQYF. The CDR3 DNA sequence: TGTGCCAGCAGCATCACGGAGGGGAGTCGCGAGCAGTACTTC.

The rearrangement uses TRBV10-1 and TRBJ2-7; 8 bases fit TRBD2. Germline CDR1 and CDR2: WNHNN and SYGVQD (reference sequence). This CDR3 comprises 14 residues. The junction had 14 bases not matched to a gene; V was cut back by 10 bases and J by 6 bases. The DNA for the CDR3 is TGCGCCACTCTCACGGGAGGGATTACCTTCGAGCAGTACGTC. Protein: CATLTGGITFEQYV.

CDR3 amino acids: CSVPDPFERGQFF. CDR3 nucleotide sequence: TGCAGCGTTCCCGACCCTTTTGAGCGAGGGCAGTTCTTC. This chain links TRBV29-1 with TRBJ2-1; D is uncertain. The CDR3 extends over 13 amino acids. Trimming took 5 bases from V and 12 from J, leaving 20 bases between them. Germline-derived CDR1 and CDR2 are SQVTM and ANQGSEA.

This clone was detected only a few times. This rearrangement joins TRBV7-9 to TRBJ2-2; possible D gene TRBD1, 5 bases. The CDR3 is 14 residues long. V dropped 5 bases and J dropped 11 bases, with 18 bases sitting between them. The V gene's germline CDR1 is SEHNR and CDR2 FQNEAQ (reference sequence). CDR3 protein: CASSEVQGVTELFF. CDR3 in DNA: TGTGCCAGCAGCGAAGTCCAAGGGGTCACCGAGCTGTTTTTT.